The clone carrying this T cell receptor (beta chain) was seen a handful of times. In the authors' workflow: Cell counts per sample came from amplifying reference gene primers. Some clones are missing from TCRdb's copy, which holds only in-frame ones; the method was immunoSEQ multiplex PCR. The DNA gave D and trimming, while V, J and clone size come from that table. The sample holds over 200,000 clones, around 80% seen once. This sample was taken from a study of blood T cell repertoires in COVID-19. Study information: Some COVID-19 samples were acute and others convalescent; all came from the United States, Italy and Spain. T cells, B-cell-depleted T cells, or PBMCs provided the cDNA or gDNA that served as material.

Per the germline V gene, CDR1 is MRHNA and CDR2 is SNTAGT. The CDR3 is 13 amino acids. J lost 7 bases, V lost 8 bases, and 10 bases had no gene match. The origin of this receptor is a woman aged 45-65 years with acute or convalescent COVID-19. The specimen was peripheral blood. The chain employs TRBV6-4 and TRBJ1-1, with 7 bases aligning to TRBD1. In nucleotides, the CDR3 is TGTGCCAGCTCCTCCACAGGGGAGCGTGAAGCTTTCTTT. As protein: CASSSTGEREAFF.